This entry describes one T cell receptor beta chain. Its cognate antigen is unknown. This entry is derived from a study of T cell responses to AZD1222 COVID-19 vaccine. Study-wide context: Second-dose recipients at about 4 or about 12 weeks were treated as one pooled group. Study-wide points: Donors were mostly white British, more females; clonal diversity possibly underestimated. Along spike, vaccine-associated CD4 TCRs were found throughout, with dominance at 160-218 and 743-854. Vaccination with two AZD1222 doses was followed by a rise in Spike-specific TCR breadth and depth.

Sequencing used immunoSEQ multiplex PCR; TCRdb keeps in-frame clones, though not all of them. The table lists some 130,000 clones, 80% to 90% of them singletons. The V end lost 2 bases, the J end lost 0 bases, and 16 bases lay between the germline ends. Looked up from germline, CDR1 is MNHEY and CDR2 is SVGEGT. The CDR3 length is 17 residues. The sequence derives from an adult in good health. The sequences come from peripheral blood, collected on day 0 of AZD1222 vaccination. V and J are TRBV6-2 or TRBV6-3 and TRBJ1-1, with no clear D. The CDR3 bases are TGTGCCAGCAGTTACCCCCCTTCACGCTTCATGAACACTGAAGCTTTCTTT. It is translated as CASSYPPSRFMNTEAFF.